A single TCR beta chain is shown here with its context. Its antigen is not known. The CDR3 runs 13 residues. V was cut by 4 bases and J by 0 bases, with 6 bases left in between. Per germline, CDR1 LGHDT and CDR2 YNNKEL (reference sequence). Only in-frame clones appear in the TCRdb table, and some are missing; sequencing was by immunoSEQ multiplex PCR. The sample has 200,000 or so clones, approximately 93% seen once. This entry is derived from a study of T cell responses to AZD1222 COVID-19 vaccine. General study results and limits: After two AZD1222 doses, spike-specific TCR breadth and depth rose versus day 0.

The study pooled second doses at about 4 or about 12 weeks. Sequencing used peripheral blood, obtained 28 days after the second AZD1222 dose. The chain joins TRBV3-1 (or the pseudogene TRBV3-2) to TRBJ1-1; D ambiguous. The TCR originated in an adult who received the AZD1222 COVID-19 vaccine. The CDR3 spells CASSPALNTEAFF. CDR3 bases: TGTGCCAGCAGCCCCGCACTGAACACTGAAGCTTTCTTT.